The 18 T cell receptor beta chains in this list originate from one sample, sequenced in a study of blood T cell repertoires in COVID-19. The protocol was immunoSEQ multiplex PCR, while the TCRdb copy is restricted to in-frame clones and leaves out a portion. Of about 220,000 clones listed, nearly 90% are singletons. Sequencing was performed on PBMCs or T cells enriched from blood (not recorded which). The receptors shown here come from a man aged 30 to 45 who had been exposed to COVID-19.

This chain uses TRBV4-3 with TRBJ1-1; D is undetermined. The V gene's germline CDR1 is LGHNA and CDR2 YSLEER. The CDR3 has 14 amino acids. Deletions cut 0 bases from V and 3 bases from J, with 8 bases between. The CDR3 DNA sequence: TGCGCCAGCAGCCAAGATAGTTTCGACACTGAAGCTTTCTTT. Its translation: CASSQDSFDTEAFF.

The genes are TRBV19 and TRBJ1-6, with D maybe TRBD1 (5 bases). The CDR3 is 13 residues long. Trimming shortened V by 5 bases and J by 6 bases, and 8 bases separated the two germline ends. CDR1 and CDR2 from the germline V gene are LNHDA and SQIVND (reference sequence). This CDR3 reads CASSSGSNSPLHF. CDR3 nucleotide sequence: TGTGCCAGTAGTTCAGGGTCTAATTCACCCCTCCACTTT.

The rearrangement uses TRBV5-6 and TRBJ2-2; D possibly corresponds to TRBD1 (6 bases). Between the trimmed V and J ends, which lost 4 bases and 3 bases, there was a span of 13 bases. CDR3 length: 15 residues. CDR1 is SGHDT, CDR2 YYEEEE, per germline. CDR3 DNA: TGTGCCAGCAGCCCTCAGGGGCTTGACACCGGGGAGCTGTTTTTT. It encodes CASSPQGLDTGELFF.

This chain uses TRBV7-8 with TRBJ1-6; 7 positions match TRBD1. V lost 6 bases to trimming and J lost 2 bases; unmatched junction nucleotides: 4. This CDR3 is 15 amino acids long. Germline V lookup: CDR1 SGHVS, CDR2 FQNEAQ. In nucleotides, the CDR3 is TGTGCCAGCAGTTCCAGGGGGACCTATAATTCACCCCTCCACTTT. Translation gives CASSSRGTYNSPLHF.

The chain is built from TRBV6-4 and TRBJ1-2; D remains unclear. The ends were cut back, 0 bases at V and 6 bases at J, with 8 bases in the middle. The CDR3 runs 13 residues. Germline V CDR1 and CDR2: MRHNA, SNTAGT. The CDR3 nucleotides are TGTGCCAGCAGTGACTCGAACATGGATGGCTACACCTTC. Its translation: CASSDSNMDGYTF.

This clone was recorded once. The CDR3 region is CASTYGGAGNEQYF. The DNA of the CDR3 is TGCGCCAGCACCTACGGGGGGGCAGGGAACGAGCAGTACTTC. This chain joins TRBV5-1 and TRBJ2-7; 8 bases align to TRBD2. V lost 6 bases to trimming and J lost 5 bases; unmatched junction nucleotides: 10. The CDR3 contains 14 residues. The V gene's germline CDR1 is SGHRS and CDR2 YFSETQ.

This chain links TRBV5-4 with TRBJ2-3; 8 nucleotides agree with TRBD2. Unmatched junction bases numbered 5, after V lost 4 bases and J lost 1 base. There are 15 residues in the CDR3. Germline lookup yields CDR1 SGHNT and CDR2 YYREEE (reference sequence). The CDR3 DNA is TGTGCCAGCAGCAGACTTAGCGGGGGCACAGATACGCAGTATTTT. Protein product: CASSRLSGGTDTQYF.

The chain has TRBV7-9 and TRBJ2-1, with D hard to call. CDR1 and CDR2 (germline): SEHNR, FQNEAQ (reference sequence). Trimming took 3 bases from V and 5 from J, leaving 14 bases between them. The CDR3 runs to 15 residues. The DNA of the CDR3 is TGTGCCAGCAGCTTCACATATCACCGGGACAATGAGCAGTTCTTC. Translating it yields CASSFTYHRDNEQFF. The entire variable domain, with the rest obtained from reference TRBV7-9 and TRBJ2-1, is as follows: DTGVSQNPRHKITKRGQNVTFRCDPISEHNRLYWYRQTLGQGPEFLTYFQNEAQLEKSRLLSDRFSAERPKGSFSTLEIQRTEQGDSAMYLCASSFTYHRDNEQFFGPGTRLTVL.

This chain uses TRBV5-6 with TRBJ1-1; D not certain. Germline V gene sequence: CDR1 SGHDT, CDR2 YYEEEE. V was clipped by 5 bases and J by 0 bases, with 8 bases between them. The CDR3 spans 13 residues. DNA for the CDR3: TGTGCCAGCAGGCTAGCCATGAACACTGAAGCTTTCTTT. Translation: CASRLAMNTEAFF.

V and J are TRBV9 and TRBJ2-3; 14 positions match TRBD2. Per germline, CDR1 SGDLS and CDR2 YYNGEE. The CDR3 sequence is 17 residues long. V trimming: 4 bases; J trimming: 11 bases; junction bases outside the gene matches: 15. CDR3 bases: TGTGCCAGCAGCTCAACCGGACTAGCGGGGGGTCCCCCCCTGCAGTATTTT. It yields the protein CASSSTGLAGGPPLQYF. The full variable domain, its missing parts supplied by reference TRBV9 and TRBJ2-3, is DSGVTQTPKHLITATGQRVTLRCSPRSGDLSVYWYQQSLDQGLQFLIQYYNGEERAKGNILERFSAQQFPDLHSELNLSSLELGDSALYFCASSSTGLAGGPPLQYFGPGTRLTVL.

The CDR3 DNA follows: TGTGCCAGCAGCCATGGGGGGGCCAGGGAGACCCAGTACTTC. Translation gives CASSHGGARETQYF. This chain links TRBV3-1 (or the pseudogene TRBV3-2) with TRBJ2-5; a weak D match, TRBD2 (7 bases). The CDR3 runs to 14 residues. V gave up 3 bases and J gave up 5 bases, with 13 bases separating them. Germline V gene sequence: CDR1 LGHDT, CDR2 YNNKEL (reference sequence).

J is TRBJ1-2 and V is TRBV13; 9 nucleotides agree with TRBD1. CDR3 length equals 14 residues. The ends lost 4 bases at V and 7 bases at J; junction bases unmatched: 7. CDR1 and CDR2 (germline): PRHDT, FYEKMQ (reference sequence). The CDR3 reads CASSSGTGYSGYTF. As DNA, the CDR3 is TGTGCCAGCAGCTCAGGGACAGGGTACTCTGGCTACACCTTC.

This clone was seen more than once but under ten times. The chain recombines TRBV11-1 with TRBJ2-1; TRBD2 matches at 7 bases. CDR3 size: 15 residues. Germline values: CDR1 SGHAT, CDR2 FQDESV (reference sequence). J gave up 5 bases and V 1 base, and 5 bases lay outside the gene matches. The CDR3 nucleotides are TGTGCCAGCAGCTTAGGAAGCGGGACCAACAATGAGCAGTTCTTC. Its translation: CASSLGSGTNNEQFF.

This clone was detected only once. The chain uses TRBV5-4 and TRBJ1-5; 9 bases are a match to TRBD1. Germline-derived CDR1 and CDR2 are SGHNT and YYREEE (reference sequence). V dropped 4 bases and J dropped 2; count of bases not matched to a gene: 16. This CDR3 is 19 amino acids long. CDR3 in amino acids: CASSIHGTGMGAGNQPQHF. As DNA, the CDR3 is TGTGCCAGCAGCATACACGGGACAGGGATGGGTGCCGGCAATCAGCCCCAGCATTTT. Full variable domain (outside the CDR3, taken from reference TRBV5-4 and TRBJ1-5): ETGVTQSPTHLIKTRGQQVTLRCSSQSGHNTVSWYQQALGQGPQFIFQYYREEENGRGNFPPRFSGLQFPNYSSELNVNALELDDSALYLCASSIHGTGMGAGNQPQHFGDGTRLSIL.

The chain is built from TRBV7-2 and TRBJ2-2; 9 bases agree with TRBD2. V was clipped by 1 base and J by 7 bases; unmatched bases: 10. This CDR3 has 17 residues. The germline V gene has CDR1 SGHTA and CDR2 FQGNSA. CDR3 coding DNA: TGTGCCAGCAGCTTAGGTTCATCGCGGGGGGGCCACGGGGAGCTGTTTTTT. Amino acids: CASSLGSSRGGHGELFF.

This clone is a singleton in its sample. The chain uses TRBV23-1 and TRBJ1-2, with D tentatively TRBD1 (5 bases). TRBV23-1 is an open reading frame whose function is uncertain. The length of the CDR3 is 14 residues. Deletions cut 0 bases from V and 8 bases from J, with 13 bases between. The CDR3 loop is CASSQSFRAWGYTF. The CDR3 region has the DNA TGCGCCAGCAGTCAATCGTTCAGGGCGTGGGGCTACACCTTC.

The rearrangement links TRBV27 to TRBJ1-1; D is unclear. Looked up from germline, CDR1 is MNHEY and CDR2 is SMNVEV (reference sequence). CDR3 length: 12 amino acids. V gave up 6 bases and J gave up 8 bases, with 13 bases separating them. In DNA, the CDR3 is TGTGCCAGCAGCCCTGCCCTCGGGGAAGCTTTCTTT. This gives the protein CASSPALGEAFF.

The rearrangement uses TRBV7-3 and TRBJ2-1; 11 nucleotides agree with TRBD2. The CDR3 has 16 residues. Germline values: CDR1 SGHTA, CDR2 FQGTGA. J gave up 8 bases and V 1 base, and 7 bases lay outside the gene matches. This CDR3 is CASSLNSGGAGDEQFF. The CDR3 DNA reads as TGTGCCAGCAGCTTAAATAGCGGGGGGGCAGGCGATGAGCAGTTCTTC.